Shown below are 4 T cell receptor beta chains from a single sample sequenced in a study of patients and donors after allogeneic stem cell transplantation. TCRdb reanalysed the RT-PCR reads using MiXCR and keeps one entry per CDR3 protein. Of about 100,000 distinct CDR3 sequences listed, 35% are singletons. The material sequenced was blood, either unsorted or a sorted T cell fraction (not recorded which). The receptors shown here come from a human donor who was either an allogeneic HSCT recipient or a stem cell or donor lymphocyte infusion donor (not recorded which). It is not recorded whose cells these are; they may come from a transplant donor.

The V gene is TRBV12-3 or TRBV12-4, the J gene TRBJ1-2, with D hard to call. The ends were cut back, 3 bases at V and 4 bases at J, with 12 bases in the middle. The CDR3 is made up of 14 amino acids. CDR3 nucleotide sequence: TGTGCCAGCAGTTTCGCCAGCCATCCCTATGGCTACACCTTC. Amino acid sequence: CASSFASHPYGYTF.

This chain links TRBV7-2 with TRBJ2-5; D gene uncertain. Germline values: CDR1 SGHTA, CDR2 FQGNSA. CDR3 size: 13 residues. Trimming removed 1 base from V and 5 bases from J, with 8 bases in between. The CDR3 loop is CASSLVPRETQYF. The DNA of the CDR3 is TGTGCCAGCAGCTTAGTTCCACGGGAGACCCAGTACTTC.

This clonotype was found many times. This chain connects TRBV9 to TRBJ1-1; the D gene is possibly TRBD1 (5 bases). The CDR3 contains 15 residues. Looked up from germline, CDR1 is SGDLS and CDR2 is YYNGEE. Trimming cost V 7 bases and J 6 bases, with 22 bases left between them. The DNA for the CDR3 is TGTGCCAGCCGACGGGGAGATAGAGGGGTTTCTGAAGCTTTCTTT. Translated, it gives CASRRGDRGVSEAFF.

This clonotype was found a few times. The chain recombines TRBV3-1 with TRBJ2-2; 8 bases are shared with TRBD2. Germline CDR1 and CDR2: LGHDT and YNNKEL (reference sequence). The CDR3 contains 15 residues. V shed 7 bases and J 3 bases; nucleotides not matched to a gene: 7. CDR3 loop: CASTREREYTGELFF. CDR3 coding DNA: TGTGCCAGCACGCGGGAGCGGGAGTACACCGGGGAGCTGTTTTTT.